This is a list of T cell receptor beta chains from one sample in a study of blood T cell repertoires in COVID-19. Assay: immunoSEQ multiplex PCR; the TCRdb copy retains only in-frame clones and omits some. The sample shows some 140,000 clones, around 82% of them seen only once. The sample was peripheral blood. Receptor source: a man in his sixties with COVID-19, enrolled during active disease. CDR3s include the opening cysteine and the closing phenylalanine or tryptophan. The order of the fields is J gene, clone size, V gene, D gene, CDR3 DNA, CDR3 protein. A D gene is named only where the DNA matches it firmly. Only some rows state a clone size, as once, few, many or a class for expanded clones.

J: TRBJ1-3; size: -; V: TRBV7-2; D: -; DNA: TGTGCCAGCAGCTCACACGGGGCAGGAGGGAACACCATATATTTT; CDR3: CASSSHGAGGNTIYF
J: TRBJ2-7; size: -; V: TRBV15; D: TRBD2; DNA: TGTGCCACCAGCAGAGATCGGACTAGCGGGGGGCGCGAGCAGTACTTC; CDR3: CATSRDRTSGGREQYF
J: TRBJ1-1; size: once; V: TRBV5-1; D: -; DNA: TGCGCCAGCAGCTTGGAGGGGTTGACTGAAGCTTTCTTT; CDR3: CASSLEGLTEAFF
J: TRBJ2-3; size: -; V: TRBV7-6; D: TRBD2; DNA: TGTGCCAGCAGCCTGACTAGCGGGGGAGACACAGATACGCAGTATTTT; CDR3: CASSLTSGGDTDTQYF
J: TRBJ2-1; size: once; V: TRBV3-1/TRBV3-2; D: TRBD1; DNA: TGTGCCAGCAGCCAATCAGTGCCGGGACAGACAAATAAGGACAATGAGCAGTTCTTC; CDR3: CASSQSVPGQTNKDNEQFF
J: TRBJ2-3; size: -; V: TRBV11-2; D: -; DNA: TGTGCCAGCAGCCCCCCAGGGTCGAGGAATACGCAGTATTTT; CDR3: CASSPPGSRNTQYF
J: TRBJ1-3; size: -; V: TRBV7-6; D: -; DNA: TGTGCCAGCAGCTTAGATTTTACGGGGTTACTAGAAAACACCATATATTTT; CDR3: CASSLDFTGLLENTIYF
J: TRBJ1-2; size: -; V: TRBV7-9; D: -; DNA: TGTGCCAGCAGCTCCCTTTTTCCGGGTAACTATGGCTACACCTTC; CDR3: CASSSLFPGNYGYTF
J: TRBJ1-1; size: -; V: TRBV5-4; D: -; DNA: TGTGCCAGCAGCTTGGCAAAAACAGGGAACACTGAAGCTTTCTTT; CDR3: CASSLAKTGNTEAFF
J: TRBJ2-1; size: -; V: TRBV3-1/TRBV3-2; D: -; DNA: TGTGCCAGCAGCCAAGAAAGTCGACTCGGGAATGAGCAGTTCTTC; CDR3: CASSQESRLGNEQFF
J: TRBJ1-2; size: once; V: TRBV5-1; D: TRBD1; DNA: TGCGCCAGCAGCCCTAGGACAGGGGATCCCTATGGCTACACCTTC; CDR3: CASSPRTGDPYGYTF
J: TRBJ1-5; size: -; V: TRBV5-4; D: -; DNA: TGTGCCAGCAGCTTGGGCGGGGTTCATAGCAATCAGCCCCAGCATTTT; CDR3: CASSLGGVHSNQPQHF
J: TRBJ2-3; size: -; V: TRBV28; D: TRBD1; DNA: TGTGCCAGCAGCTCGACAGGGTTTAGCACAGATACGCAGTATTTT; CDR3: CASSSTGFSTDTQYF
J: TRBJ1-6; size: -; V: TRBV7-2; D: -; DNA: TGTGCCAGCAGCTTAGAGGGGTGGTCACCCCTCCACTTT; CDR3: CASSLEGWSPLHF
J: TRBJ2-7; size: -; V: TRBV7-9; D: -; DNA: TGTGCCAGCAGCTTAACAGGGTACGAGCAGTACTTC; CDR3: CASSLTGYEQYF
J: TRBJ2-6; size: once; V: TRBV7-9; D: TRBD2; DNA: TGTGCCAGCAGCCCCGGGACTAGCGGGGGGAAGGCCAACGTCCTGACTTTC; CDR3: CASSPGTSGGKANVLTF
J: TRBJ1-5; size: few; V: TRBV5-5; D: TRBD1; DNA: TGTGCCAGCAGCGGGGTGGGGACAGGGTCTCAGCCCCAGCATTTT; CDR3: CASSGVGTGSQPQHF
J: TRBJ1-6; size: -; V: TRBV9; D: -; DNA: TGTGCCAGCAGCGTCGCCGGGGGGGCAACTAATTCACCCCTCCACTTT; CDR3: CASSVAGGATNSPLHF
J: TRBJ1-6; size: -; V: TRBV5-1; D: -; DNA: TGCGCCAGCAGCTTGGAAGGGACTAGGTCCTCCTATAATTCACCCCTCCACTTT; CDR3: CASSLEGTRSSYNSPLHF
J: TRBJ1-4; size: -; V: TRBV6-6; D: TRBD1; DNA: TGTGCCAGCAGTGCACGGACAGGGGGGAATGAAAAACTGTTTTTT; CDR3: CASSARTGGNEKLFF
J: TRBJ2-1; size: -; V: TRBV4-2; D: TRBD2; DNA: TGTGCCAGCAGCCAAGGGGATAGCGGGGGGGCCTACAATGAGCAGTTCTTC; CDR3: CASSQGDSGGAYNEQFF
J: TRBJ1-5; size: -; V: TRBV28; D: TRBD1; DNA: TGTGCCAGCAGGACAAAATCGTTAACAGGGGTCAGCAATCAGCCCCAGCATTTT; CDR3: CASRTKSLTGVSNQPQHF
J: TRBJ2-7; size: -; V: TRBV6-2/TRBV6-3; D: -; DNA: TGTGCCAGCAGTTACGCCGCCAGGGGTGCCTACGAGCAGTACTTC; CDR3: CASSYAARGAYEQYF
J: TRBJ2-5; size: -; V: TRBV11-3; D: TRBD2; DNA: TGTGCCAGCAGCTGGGGACTAGCGGGAAACGTGGAGACCCAGTACTTC; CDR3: CASSWGLAGNVETQYF
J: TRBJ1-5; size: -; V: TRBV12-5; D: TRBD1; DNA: TGTGCTAGTGGTTCAGGGGGCTTGGGTCAGCCCCAGCATTTT; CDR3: CASGSGGLGQPQHF
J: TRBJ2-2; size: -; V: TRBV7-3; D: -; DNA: TGTGCCAGCAGCTTAGCTAACGCCGGGGAGCTGTTTTTT; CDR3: CASSLANAGELFF
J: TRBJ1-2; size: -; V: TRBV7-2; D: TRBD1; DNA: TGTGCCAGCAGCGCCTCTTGGACAGGGGCCTATGGCTACACCTTC; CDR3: CASSASWTGAYGYTF
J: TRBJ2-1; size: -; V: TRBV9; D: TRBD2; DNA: TGTGCCAGCAGCGTAGATCCACTAAATAGCGGGGACAATGAGCAGTTCTTC; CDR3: CASSVDPLNSGDNEQFF
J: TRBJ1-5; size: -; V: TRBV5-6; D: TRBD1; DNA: TGTGCCAGCAGCTTGGTAGGTGTTGGACAGGGCGGGCAGCCCCAGCATTTT; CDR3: CASSLVGVGQGGQPQHF
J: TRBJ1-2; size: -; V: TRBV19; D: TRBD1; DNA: TGTGCCACCCAGGACAGGAACTATGGCTACACCTTC; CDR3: CATQDRNYGYTF
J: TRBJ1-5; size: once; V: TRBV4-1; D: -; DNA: TGCGCCAGCAGCCAAGGGAGGGGAAATCAGCCCCAGCATTTT; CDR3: CASSQGRGNQPQHF
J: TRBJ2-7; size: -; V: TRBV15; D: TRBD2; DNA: TGTGCCACCCCAAGGACTAGAACAGACTCAGTCTCCTACGAGCAGTACTTC; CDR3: CATPRTRTDSVSYEQYF
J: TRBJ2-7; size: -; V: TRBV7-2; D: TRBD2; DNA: TGTGCCAGCAGTCTAGCGGGGGGGCCCTACGAGCAGTACTTC; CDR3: CASSLAGGPYEQYF
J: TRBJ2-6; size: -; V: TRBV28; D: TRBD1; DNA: TGTGCCAGCAGAAGGGGGCGCAGTACGGGGGCCAACGTCCTGACTTTC; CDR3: CASRRGRSTGANVLTF
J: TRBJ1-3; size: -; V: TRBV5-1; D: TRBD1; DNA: TGCGCCAGCAGCTTCCAGGGGGCCACGGGAAACACCATATATTTT; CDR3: CASSFQGATGNTIYF
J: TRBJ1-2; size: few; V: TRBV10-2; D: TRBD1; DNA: TGCGCCAGCACCGGGACAGGGGACTATGGCTACACCTTC; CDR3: CASTGTGDYGYTF
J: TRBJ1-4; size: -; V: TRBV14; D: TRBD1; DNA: TGTGCCAGCAGCCAGGAACCCTGGACAGGGGACGAAAAACTGTTTTTT; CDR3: CASSQEPWTGDEKLFF
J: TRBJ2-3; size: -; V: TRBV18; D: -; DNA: TGTGCCAGCTCACCGACTATACGTGGAGATACGCAGTATTTT; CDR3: CASSPTIRGDTQYF
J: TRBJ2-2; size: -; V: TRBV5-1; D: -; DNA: TGCGCCAGCAGCTTGGGGGACACATACACCGGGGAGCTGTTTTTT; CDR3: CASSLGDTYTGELFF
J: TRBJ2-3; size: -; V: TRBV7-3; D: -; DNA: TGTGCCAGCAGCCCCGTAGGGGGTCGCACAGATACGCAGTATTTT; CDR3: CASSPVGGRTDTQYF
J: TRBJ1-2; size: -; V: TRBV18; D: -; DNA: TGTGCCAGCTCACCGACTTTGAGGGAAGATGGCTACACCTTC; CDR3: CASSPTLREDGYTF
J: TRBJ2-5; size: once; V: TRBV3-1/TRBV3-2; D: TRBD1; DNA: TGTGCCAGCAGCCAGGAACAAACAGGGGATGTAGGAGAGACCCAGTACTTC; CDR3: CASSQEQTGDVGETQYF
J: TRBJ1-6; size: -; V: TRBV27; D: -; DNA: TGTGCCAGCAGTTTATCAACAGGGCTTAATTCACCCCTCCACTTT; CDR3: CASSLSTGLNSPLHF
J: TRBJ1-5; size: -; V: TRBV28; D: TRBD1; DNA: TGTGCCAGCAGTGGACAGGCCGGCAATCAGCCCCAGCATTTT; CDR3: CASSGQAGNQPQHF
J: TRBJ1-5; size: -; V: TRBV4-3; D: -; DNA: TGCGCCAGCAGCCAAGACAGGGAAGGCTGGAATTTTCAGCCCCAGCATTTT; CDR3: CASSQDREGWNFQPQHF
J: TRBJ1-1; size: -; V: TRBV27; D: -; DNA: TGTGCCAGCAGTTTAGGGGGGACGGTCACTGAAGCTTTCTTT; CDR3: CASSLGGTVTEAFF
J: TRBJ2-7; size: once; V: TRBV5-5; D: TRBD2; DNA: TGTGCCAGCAGCTTGGGCCTAGCGGGAGGCCCCGGCTCCTACGAGCAGTACTTC; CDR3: CASSLGLAGGPGSYEQYF
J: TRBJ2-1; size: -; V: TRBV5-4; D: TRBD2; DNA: TGTGCCAGCAGCTCACTAGCGGGAATTGATGAGCAGTTCTTC; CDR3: CASSSLAGIDEQFF
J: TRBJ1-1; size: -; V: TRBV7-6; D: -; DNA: TGTGCCAGCAGCTCCTATGAGGGTCTGAACACTGAAGCTTTCTTT; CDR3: CASSSYEGLNTEAFF
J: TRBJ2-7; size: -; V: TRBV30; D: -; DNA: TGTGCCTCCCTTCACAGAAGCTCCTACGAGCAGTACTTC; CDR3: CASLHRSSYEQYF
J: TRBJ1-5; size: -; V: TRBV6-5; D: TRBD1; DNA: TGTGCCAGCAGACCTCCGGGACAGCGCAATCAGCCCCAGCATTTT; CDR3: CASRPPGQRNQPQHF
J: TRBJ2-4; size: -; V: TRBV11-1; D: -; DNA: TGTGCCAGCAGCATCCGGGGGATCCAAAACATTCAGTACTTC; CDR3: CASSIRGIQNIQYF
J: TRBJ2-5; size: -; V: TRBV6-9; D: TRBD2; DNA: TGTGCCAGCAGTTATTCGGGGGGGCTAGCGGGAAAAGAGACCCAGTACTTC; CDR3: CASSYSGGLAGKETQYF